The 21 T cell receptor beta chains below come from one sample, sequenced in a study of T cell repertoires in cytomegalovirus infection. TCRdb recomputed calls from the reads with MiXCR, one row per CDR3 protein. The data show under 850,000 distinct CDR3 sequences, 30% to 35% seen once. No antigen has been identified for these receptors. This specimen was cultured PBMCs, taken from culture after CMV antigen stimulation. The receptor set was obtained from a human donor in good health (CMV status not recorded). Some clones in this sample may be carry-over from other donors' samples.

This clonotype came up many times. The rearrangement links TRBV7-8 to TRBJ2-3; 12 bases agree with TRBD2. V trimming: 3 bases; J trimming: 4 bases; junction bases outside the gene matches: 5. The CDR3 covers 16 residues. Per germline, CDR1 SGHVS and CDR2 FQNEAQ. Here the CDR3 reads CASSFLAGGPSDTQYF. CDR3 nucleotides: TGTGCCAGCAGCTTTCTAGCGGGGGGGCCCTCAGATACGCAGTATTTT.

This clonotype was detected ten times or more. V usage is TRBV7-8 and J usage is TRBJ2-4; 8 bases are a match to TRBD2. The V gene's germline CDR1 is SGHVS and CDR2 FQNEAQ. V shed 1 base and J 0 bases; nucleotides not matched to a gene: 20. CDR3 size: 22 residues. The CDR3 DNA is TGTGCCAGCAGCTTAGTCGGATATTCTTCAATAATAGCGGGAATAGCCAAAAACATTCAGTACTTC. Its protein product is CASSLVGYSSIIAGIAKNIQYF. The full variable domain, its missing parts supplied by reference TRBV7-8 and TRBJ2-4, is GAGVSQSPRYKVAKRGQDVALRCDPISGHVSLFWYQQALGQGPEFLTYFQNEAQLDKSGLPSDRFFAERPEGSVSTLKIQRTQQEDSAVYLCASSLVGYSSIIAGIAKNIQYFGAGTRLSVL.

The chain employs TRBV18 and TRBJ2-6, with 8 bases lining up with TRBD1. Germline-derived CDR1 and CDR2 are KGHSH and LQKENI. Losses at the gene ends were 3 bases for V and 1 base for J; bases not matched to a gene: 5. The CDR3 runs to 17 residues. This CDR3 reads CASSPRTGRSGANVLTF. The CDR3 DNA reads as TGTGCCAGCTCACCTAGGACAGGGAGATCTGGGGCCAACGTCCTGACTTTC.

The CDR3 sequence is CASSPTQGAAQTEAFF. In nucleotides, the CDR3 is TGTGCCAGCAGCCCCACCCAGGGAGCCGCGCAAACTGAAGCTTTCTTT. The V gene is TRBV12-3 or TRBV12-4, the J gene TRBJ1-1; D may be TRBD1 (5 bases). This CDR3 region has 16 residues. V dropped 6 bases and J dropped 5 bases, with 22 bases sitting between them.

This clonotype came up a few times. J is TRBJ2-2 and V is TRBV7-9; possible D gene TRBD1, 6 bases. Trimming took 4 bases from V and 3 from J, leaving 9 bases between them. This CDR3 region has 14 residues. The germline gives CDR1 SEHNR, CDR2 FQNEAQ (reference sequence). The CDR3 spells CASSSGQYTGELFF. The DNA for the CDR3 is TGTGCCAGCAGCTCAGGACAGTACACCGGGGAGCTGTTTTTT.

This clonotype was picked up a small number of times. This chain joins TRBV10-3 and TRBJ1-1; D gene ambiguous. Per germline, CDR1 ENHRY and CDR2 SYGVKD. This CDR3 contains 13 residues. Trimming removed 6 bases at V and 1 base at J, with 9 bases between. CDR3 region: CAIRAGANTEAFF. CDR3 bases: TGTGCCATCAGGGCAGGAGCGAACACTGAAGCTTTCTTT.

CDR3 protein: CASSQEGLAGGTYEQYF. DNA for the CDR3: TGCGCCAGCAGCCAAGAAGGACTAGCGGGGGGGACCTACGAGCAGTACTTC. J is TRBJ2-7 and V is TRBV4-1, with 15 bases lining up with TRBD2. Trimming took 0 bases from V and 2 from J; bases not matched to a gene: 2. The V gene's germline CDR1 is MGHRA and CDR2 YSYEKL. CDR3 length: 17 amino acids.

The gene calls are TRBV5-6 and TRBJ1-2, with a possible D match to TRBD1 (6 bases). The CDR3 consists of 14 residues. Trimming shortened V by 4 bases and J by 4 bases, and 14 bases separated the two germline ends. Germline V gene data show CDR1 as SGHDT and CDR2 as YYEEEE. The chain's CDR3 is CASSRRGGAYGYTF. The DNA of the CDR3 is TGTGCCAGCAGCCGCCGGGGGGGCGCCTATGGCTACACCTTC.

With regard to this clonotype: Since a much larger clone is just one base distant, this may be a read error. J is TRBJ2-7 and V is TRBV7-2; tentatively, D is TRBD2 (5 bases). CDR3 length: 16 amino acids. Germline CDR1 reads SGHTA; CDR2 reads FQGNSA. Trimming removed 4 bases from V and 3 bases from J, with 19 bases in between. This CDR3 reads CASSSSLGKGIYEQYF. CDR3 DNA: TGTGCCAGCAGCTCAAGTCTCGGGAAAGGGATCTACGAGCAGTACTTC.

This clonotype came up a few times. This chain connects TRBV10-3 to TRBJ2-5, with D possibly being TRBD2 (6 bases). Trimming stripped 6 bases from V and 5 bases from J, with 16 bases between. Germline CDR1 reads ENHRY; CDR2 reads SYGVKD. The CDR3 sequence is 14 residues long. CDR3 in DNA: TGTGCCATCAGCCCCGGGGAGGCGGTGGAGACCCAGTACTTC. This gives the protein CAISPGEAVETQYF.

There are many counts of this clonotype. This chain joins TRBV7-2 and TRBJ1-6, with 8 bases identical to TRBD1. The CDR3 has 15 amino acids. Germline loops: CDR1 SGHTA, CDR2 FQGNSA. Trimming took 1 base from V and 9 from J; bases not matched to a gene: 5. The DNA for the CDR3 is TGTGCCAGCAGCTTAGTCGGACAGGGAAGTTCACCCCTCCACTTT. It is translated as CASSLVGQGSSPLHF.

This clonotype was seen a single time. The chain has TRBV18 and TRBJ2-5; D not certain. V lost 2 bases and J 1 base, leaving 11 bases between the germline ends. Germline V lookup: CDR1 KGHSH, CDR2 LQKENI. The CDR3 extends over 15 amino acids. The CDR3 spells CASSPISELQETQYF. CDR3 DNA sequence: TGTGCCAGCTCACCAATTTCAGAACTCCAAGAGACCCAGTACTTC. The full variable domain, with the rest looked up from reference TRBV18 and TRBJ2-5, is NAGVMQNPRHLVRRRGQEARLRCSPMKGHSHVYWYRQLPEEGLKFMVYLQKENIIDESGMPKERFSAEFPKEGPSILRIQQVVRGDSAAYFCASSPISELQETQYFGPGTRLLVL.

In this sample, this clonotype turned up a few times. The chain joins TRBV7-2 to TRBJ2-1; 7 nucleotides agree with TRBD2. Germline loops: CDR1 SGHTA, CDR2 FQGNSA. V trimming: 0 bases; J trimming: 6 bases; junction bases outside the gene matches: 5. The CDR3 length is 15 residues. The CDR3 region has the DNA TGTGCCAGCAGCTTAGCGGTAGCGGGCCCCAATGAGCAGTTCTTC. Its protein is CASSLAVAGPNEQFF.

This clonotype was counted between two and nine times. The V call is TRBV11-3, the J call TRBJ2-2; no firm D call. Germline V gene data show CDR1 as SGHNT and CDR2 as YENEEA. The CDR3 is made up of 14 amino acids. V was clipped by 7 bases and J by 3 bases, with 12 bases between them. The DNA of the CDR3 is TGTGCCAGCACCCCGGGCTCATACACCGGGGAGCTGTTTTTT. Translating gives CASTPGSYTGELFF.

The gene calls are TRBV20-1 and TRBJ2-1; 13 bases map to TRBD2. J was trimmed by 6 bases and V by 5 bases; bases with no gene match: 4. The CDR3 is made up of 14 amino acids. Germline CDR1 and CDR2: DFQATT and SNEGSKA (reference sequence). CDR3 nucleotide sequence: TGCAGTGCTTTTGGACTAGCGGGAGTCAATGAGCAGTTCTTC. Amino acids: CSAFGLAGVNEQFF.

This clonotype appeared a few times. The gene calls are TRBV19 and TRBJ2-1, with 11 bases fitting TRBD1. This CDR3 spans 16 amino acids. Trimming took 4 bases from V and 3 from J; bases not matched to a gene: 5. Germline lookup yields CDR1 LNHDA and CDR2 SQIVND (reference sequence). In DNA form, the CDR3 reads TGTGCCAGTAGTACATTAGGGACAGGGGGCTACAATGAGCAGTTCTTC. Translated: CASSTLGTGGYNEQFF.

This chain uses TRBV6-5 with TRBJ2-7; 9 bases agree with TRBD1. Germline assignment: CDR1 MNHEY and CDR2 SVGAGI. CDR3 length: 15 amino acids. V shed 5 bases and J 6 bases; nucleotides not matched to a gene: 11. The DNA of the CDR3 is TGTGCCAGCAGTCACTATCGGGACAGGGTCGGCGAGCAGTACTTC. Its protein product is CASSHYRDRVGEQYF.

The V gene is TRBV10-3, the J gene TRBJ2-1; 12 bases are a match to TRBD1. This CDR3 is built from 16 residues. Germline V gene sequence: CDR1 ENHRY, CDR2 SYGVKD. V was pared by 5 bases and J by 5 bases, with 7 bases of the junction left unmatched. The CDR3 spells CAISRDRGPGNNEQFF. CDR3 DNA sequence: TGTGCCATCAGTCGGGACAGGGGGCCGGGGAACAATGAGCAGTTCTTC.

This CDR3 reads CAIADRGRIGELFF. The CDR3 DNA follows: TGTGCCATCGCGGACAGGGGGCGCATCGGGGAGCTGTTTTTT. This chain links TRBV10-3 with TRBJ2-2; 11 positions agree with TRBD1. The V and J ends lost 8 bases and 7 bases, in that order; junction bases with no gene match: 6. Per the germline V gene, CDR1 is ENHRY and CDR2 is SYGVKD. The CDR3 extends over 14 amino acids.

CDR3 protein: CSAHLTERDRGSPEQYF. CDR3 DNA: TGCAGTGCTCATCTGACCGAACGGGACAGGGGGTCCCCCGAGCAGTACTTC. The chain is built from TRBV20-1 and TRBJ2-7, with TRBD1 identical over 11 bases. CDR3 size: 17 residues. The germline V gene has CDR1 DFQATT and CDR2 SNEGSKA (reference sequence). The V segment lost 5 bases and the J segment 6 bases; nucleotides outside the gene matches: 18.

This clonotype was detected only once. The chain combines TRBV10-3 with TRBJ1-2; perhaps TRBD1 as D (6 bases). Germline assignment: CDR1 ENHRY and CDR2 SYGVKD. Trimming took 2 bases from V and 8 from J, leaving 15 bases between them. The CDR3 has 14 residues. The CDR3 sequence is CAISELQGGGGYTF. In DNA, the CDR3 is TGTGCCATCAGTGAGCTACAGGGCGGCGGGGGCTACACCTTC.